One and the same sample provided the 10 T cell receptor beta chains below, sequenced in a study of response to subunit inactivated influenza vaccine. TCRdb itself ran the RT-PCR reads through MiXCR, one entry per CDR3 protein. The data hold roughly 630,000 distinct CDR3 sequences, with 13% to 15% observed a single time. The starting material was PBMCs from blood, obtained 14 to 15 days before vaccination. Receptors originate from a man aged 45-65 years who received an inactivated influenza vaccine.

In its sample, this clonotype was seen many times. This sequence joins TRBV5-8 and TRBJ1-6, with 8 bases aligning to TRBD1. Trimming took 1 base from V and 14 from J; bases not matched to a gene: 8. This CDR3 has 14 amino acids. The germline gives CDR1 SGHTS, CDR2 YDEGEE. The CDR3 protein is CASSLLQGAKALHF. CDR3 nucleotides: TGTGCCAGCAGCTTGTTGCAGGGGGCGAAGGCCCTCCACTTT.

CDR3 nucleotides: TGTGCCAGCAGTGCCGGGACAGGGGGCTACACTGAAGCTTTCTTT. This encodes CASSAGTGGYTEAFF. J is TRBJ1-1 and V is TRBV27, with 12 bases fitting TRBD1. The germline gives CDR1 MNHEY, CDR2 SMNVEV (reference sequence). With V trimmed by 5 bases and J by 3 bases, 4 bases remained unmatched. CDR3 length equals 15 residues.

The CDR3 region is CASNRGLADEQFF. CDR3 sequence (DNA): TGTGCCAGCAACCGGGGTCTAGCTGATGAGCAGTTCTTC. J is TRBJ2-1 and V is TRBV6-2 or TRBV6-3, with D perhaps matching TRBD2 (5 bases). The CDR3 extends over 13 amino acids. V was cut by 7 bases and J by 8 bases, with 15 bases left in between. Germline V gene lookup returns CDR1 MNHEY and CDR2 SVGEGT.

This clonotype came up a few times. The chain has TRBV7-9 and TRBJ1-2; D remains ambiguous. The CDR3 length is 15 residues. Germline loops: CDR1 SEHNR, CDR2 FQNEAQ (reference sequence). V dropped 0 bases and J dropped 7 bases, with 15 bases sitting between them. This CDR3 is CASSLATYGRSGYTF. CDR3 bases: TGTGCCAGCAGCTTAGCGACTTATGGGCGCAGTGGCTACACCTTC.

This clonotype was found many times. The J gene is TRBJ1-2, the V gene TRBV5-6; no firm D call. V was cut by 4 bases and J by 3 bases, with 4 bases left in between. Germline assignment: CDR1 SGHDT and CDR2 YYEEEE. The CDR3 contains 11 residues. CDR3 sequence reads: CASSGDYGYTF. Here the CDR3 DNA reads TGTGCCAGCAGCGGTGACTATGGCTACACCTTC.

This clonotype was found many times. This chain connects TRBV25-1 to TRBJ2-1, with D possibly matching TRBD2 (6 bases). Trimming left V 3 bases short and J 2 bases short, with 14 bases between. Germline V lookup: CDR1 MGHDK, CDR2 SYGVNS. CDR3 length: 16 residues. The DNA of the CDR3 is TGTGCCAGCAGTGATACTTCGGGAGTCCCCTACAATGAGCAGTTCTTC. Protein product: CASSDTSGVPYNEQFF.

This clonotype came up a few times. The gene calls are TRBV4-1 and TRBJ1-1; 7 bases agree with TRBD1. The CDR3 covers 17 residues. Losses at the gene ends were 3 bases for V and 6 bases for J; bases not matched to a gene: 16. Germline CDR1 and CDR2: MGHRA and YSYEKL. The CDR3 DNA follows: TGCGCCAGCAGCCAGGGTCTCGGGGCAGGGGGGGCGTCTGAAGCTTTCTTT. Protein product: CASSQGLGAGGASEAFF.

The chain carries TRBV5-1 and TRBJ2-3; possibly TRBD2 for D (6 bases). CDR3 length: 16 residues. V lost 0 bases to trimming and J lost 3 bases, with 14 bases between them. The V gene's germline CDR1 is SGHRS and CDR2 YFSETQ. CDR3: CASSLGRDWRTDTQYF. The CDR3 coding sequence is TGCGCCAGCAGCTTGGGAAGGGACTGGAGAACAGATACGCAGTATTTT.

This clonotype occurred many times. One junction end disagrees with the germline gene, perhaps due to a read error. J is TRBJ2-5 and V is TRBV7-7; D gene unclear. Germline lookup yields CDR1 SSHAT and CDR2 FNYEAQ (reference sequence). The length of the CDR3 is 14 residues. CDR3 region: CASSLSTFGETQYF. CDR3 DNA sequence: TGTGCTAGCAGCTTATCCACCTTCGGGGAGACCCAGTACTTC.

The V and J genes are TRBV4-2 and TRBJ1-1, with D perhaps matching TRBD1 (6 bases). Germline V gene lookup returns CDR1 LGHNA and CDR2 YNFKEQ. The V end was cut by 1 base, the J end by 5 bases, with 14 bases between. The CDR3 runs 15 residues. The CDR3 nucleotides read TGTGCCAGCAGCCAAGTGGAGGCAGGGGAGACTGAAGCTTTCTTT. Translating gives CASSQVEAGETEAFF.